This T cell receptor beta chain is from a study of blood T cells in healthy people across ages. Points on this clonotype: No antigen is known for it.

The CDR3 consists of 14 residues. Germline-derived CDR1 and CDR2 are LNHNV and YYDKDF (reference sequence). V shed 5 bases and J shed 8 bases, with 16 bases lying between them. Study outcomes and limitations: TCR beta diversity tracked closely with naive T cell percentage. The fall in TCR beta diversity per million T cells was roughly linear with age.

For the second PCR, which ran for about 6 to 11 cycles, a sample-barcoded 5' primer and a J-beta primer mix were used. One entry per CDR3 protein, called by TCRdb with MiXCR from the 5' RACE reads. The table has roughly 730,000 distinct CDR3 sequences, roughly three fifths seen once; the top ten hold more than 25%. Material for sequencing was blood. This sequence was found in a man aged 40-50 years in good health. The V and J genes are TRBV15 and TRBJ1-5; D gene uncertain. The CDR3 protein is CATSSPMAGEPQHF. For the CDR3, the DNA is TGTGCCACCAGCTCTCCAATGGCGGGCGAGCCCCAGCATTTT.